This is a list of T cell receptor beta chains from one sample in a study of OX40 agonist ivuxolimab in advanced cancers. Here immunoSEQ multiplex PCR was the method, and the copy in TCRdb shows in-frame clones only, minus some. The sample has 40,000 to 45,000 clones; 80% are singletons. The sample consisted of CD4+ or CD8+ T cells sorted from blood, taken in a trial of the OX40 agonist ivuxolimab. Receptor source: an adult with an advanced solid tumor such as melanoma, head and neck, liver or kidney cancer. Both conserved end residues are part of each CDR3. A D gene is named only where the DNA matches it firmly. Size tells how often a clone was seen (once, few, many) or the class of an expanded clone, and some rows leave it out.

V gene,D gene,clone size,J gene,CDR3 protein,CDR3 DNA
TRBV19,TRBD2,once,TRBJ2-1,CASNRGRAGNEQFF,TGTGCCAGTAATCGGGGGAGGGCCGGAAATGAGCAGTTCTTC
TRBV30,TRBD1,NA,TRBJ2-6,CAAKGAGANVLTF,TGTGCCGCGAAGGGGGCCGGGGCCAACGTCCTGACTTTC
TRBV30,NA,NA,TRBJ1-1,CAWRHGYTEAFF,TGTGCCTGGAGGCACGGATACACTGAAGCTTTCTTT
TRBV7-2,NA,NA,TRBJ1-1,CASSLRVAPEAFF,TGTGCCAGCAGCTTAAGGGTCGCGCCTGAAGCTTTCTTT
TRBV28,TRBD1,NA,TRBJ2-5,CASRTGRKETQYF,TGTGCCAGCAGGACAGGGCGGAAAGAGACCCAGTACTTC
TRBV7-6,NA,NA,TRBJ1-4,CASSLVTGGIATNEKLFF,TGTGCCAGCAGCTTAGTTACTGGGGGCATTGCAACTAATGAAAAACTGTTTTTT
TRBV5-4,NA,once,TRBJ1-1,CASSSPGQLTEAFF,TGTGCCAGCAGCTCGCCGGGACAACTCACTGAAGCTTTCTTT
TRBV27,NA,NA,TRBJ2-2,CASSTWTVTGELFF,TGTGCCAGCAGTACCTGGACAGTCACCGGGGAGCTGTTTTTT
TRBV27,NA,NA,TRBJ2-2,CASTEDSTNTGELFF,TGTGCCAGCACCGAGGACAGCACGAACACCGGGGAGCTGTTTTTT
TRBV18,NA,NA,TRBJ1-1,CASSPQGGEAFF,TGTGCCAGCTCACCCCAGGGCGGTGAAGCTTTCTTT
TRBV7-2,TRBD2,NA,TRBJ2-3,CAIGAGGLADTQYF,TGTGCAATCGGAGCGGGAGGCCTCGCGGATACGCAGTATTTT
TRBV4-3,TRBD2,NA,TRBJ2-3,CASSQAGRLDRDTQYF,TGCGCCAGCAGCCAAGCCGGGAGGCTAGATAGAGATACGCAGTATTTT
TRBV29-1,TRBD1,once,TRBJ2-2,CSVDRGPGELFF,TGCAGCGTGGACAGGGGGCCCGGGGAGCTGTTTTTT
TRBV7-2,NA,NA,TRBJ2-5,CASSLGNRETQYF,TGTGCCAGCAGCTTAGGCAATAGAGAGACCCAGTACTTC
TRBV28,NA,NA,TRBJ2-7,CASSLGSNSYEQYF,TGTGCCAGCAGTTTAGGATCCAATTCCTACGAGCAGTACTTC
TRBV28,NA,NA,TRBJ1-2,CASRKLRGDGYTF,TGTGCCAGCAGAAAACTCCGGGGAGATGGCTACACCTTC
TRBV6-6,NA,NA,TRBJ2-1,CASSYPDEQFF,TGTGCCAGCAGTTACCCAGATGAGCAGTTCTTC
TRBV6-5,NA,NA,TRBJ2-5,CASSYAKRAQTQYF,TGTGCCAGCAGTTATGCGAAACGTGCGCAGACCCAGTACTTC
TRBV28,NA,once,TRBJ1-1,CASSLWPPEAFF,TGTGCCAGCAGTTTATGGCCACCCGAAGCTTTCTTT
TRBV19,NA,NA,TRBJ1-1,CASPPGPGRLNTEAFF,TGTGCCAGTCCCCCCGGTCCGGGACGGCTAAACACTGAAGCTTTCTTT
TRBV7-7,TRBD1,NA,TRBJ2-2,CASSLGTGGDTGELFF,TGTGCCAGCAGCCTCGGGACAGGGGGTGACACCGGGGAGCTGTTTTTT
TRBV28,NA,once,TRBJ2-2,CARLTRGHPGTGELFF,TGTGCCAGACTAACGAGGGGACACCCCGGCACCGGGGAGCTGTTTTTT
TRBV29-1,TRBD2,NA,TRBJ2-3,CSVARGRGADTQYF,TGCAGCGTTGCCCGAGGGAGGGGAGCAGATACGCAGTATTTT
TRBV7-7,NA,NA,TRBJ2-5,CASSSNPGVETQYF,TGTGCCAGCAGCTCCAACCCAGGGGTAGAGACCCAGTACTTC
TRBV27,TRBD2,NA,TRBJ2-2,CASRRLAANTGELFF,TGTGCCAGCAGACGACTAGCGGCGAACACCGGGGAGCTGTTTTTT
TRBV10-3,NA,NA,TRBJ1-4,CAIKGSTNEKLFF,TGTGCCATCAAAGGCTCAACTAATGAAAAACTGTTTTTT
TRBV28,TRBD2,few,TRBJ2-7,CASSGRRLAGKYEQYF,TGTGCCAGCAGTGGGAGGAGACTAGCGGGAAAGTACGAGCAGTACTTC
TRBV5-1,NA,NA,TRBJ2-1,CASSLTLDQREFF,TGCGCCAGCAGCTTGACCCTAGACCAGAGAGAGTTCTTC
TRBV7-2,TRBD1,NA,TRBJ1-1,CASSPWTGGRDTEAFF,TGTGCCAGCAGCCCGTGGACAGGGGGCAGGGACACTGAAGCTTTCTTT
TRBV11-2,NA,few,TRBJ1-4,CASSLDGEKLFF,TGTGCCAGCAGCTTAGATGGTGAAAAACTGTTTTTT
TRBV6-5,NA,NA,TRBJ1-4,CASSPARAEEKLFF,TGTGCCAGCAGTCCGGCACGGGCTGAAGAAAAACTGTTTTTT
TRBV6-1,NA,NA,TRBJ2-6,CASSEGTGANVLTF,TGTGCCAGCAGTGAAGGGACTGGGGCCAACGTCCTGACTTTC
TRBV7-9,NA,few,TRBJ2-2,CASSLRGEGGELFF,TGTGCCAGCAGCTTGCGTGGTGAGGGCGGGGAGCTGTTTTTT
TRBV30,NA,NA,TRBJ1-1,CAWSRGSTNTEAFF,TGTGCCTGGAGTAGGGGGTCAACGAACACTGAAGCTTTCTTT
TRBV9,NA,NA,TRBJ1-4,CASSPRAGPTNEKLFF,TGTGCCAGCAGCCCCCGGGCGGGTCCAACTAATGAAAAACTGTTTTTT
TRBV10-3,NA,NA,TRBJ1-5,CAISESSGMNQPQHF,TGTGCCATCAGTGAGTCGTCAGGGATGAATCAGCCCCAGCATTTT
TRBV18,NA,NA,TRBJ2-5,CASSLRQQETQYF,TGTGCCAGCTCACTGCGACAGCAAGAGACCCAGTACTTC
TRBV6-5,TRBD1,NA,TRBJ1-5,CASSSRQGINQPQHF,TGTGCCAGCAGTTCCCGACAGGGTATCAATCAGCCCCAGCATTTT
TRBV4-1,NA,medium-sized,TRBJ1-2,CASSQETGGYTF,TGCGCCAGCAGCCAAGAGACAGGTGGCTACACCTTC
TRBV28,NA,NA,TRBJ2-3,CASRPPLWESTDTQYF,NA
TRBV6-6,TRBD1,NA,TRBJ2-3,CASSYGDRTTDTQYF,TGTGCCAGCAGTTACGGGGACAGGACAACAGATACGCAGTATTTT
TRBV5-1,TRBD1,NA,TRBJ2-1,CASSLGQVGGYEQFF,TGCGCCAGCAGTCTTGGACAGGTTGGTGGATATGAGCAGTTCTTC
TRBV27,NA,NA,TRBJ2-2,CASSLTIDLNTGELFF,TGTGCCAGCAGTTTAACAATCGACCTAAACACCGGGGAGCTGTTTTTT
TRBV5-5,TRBD1,NA,TRBJ1-5,CASTPGQGPYQPQHF,TGTGCCAGCACCCCGGGACAGGGGCCTTATCAGCCCCAGCATTTT
TRBV19,TRBD1,NA,TRBJ1-1,CATTDRMNSPTTNTEAFF,TGTGCCACCACGGACAGGATGAACTCTCCCACAACGAACACTGAAGCTTTCTTT
TRBV1,NA,NA,TRBJ2-4,CTSSQDFKVRKAKNIQYF,TGCACCAGCAGCCAAGATTTTAAGGTTAGGAAGGCCAAAAACATTCAGTACTTC
TRBV10-3,NA,NA,TRBJ2-1,CAISEPAVLKQFF,TGTGCCATCAGTGAGCCGGCCGTTCTAAAGCAGTTCTTC
TRBV11-2,TRBD1,NA,TRBJ1-1,CASRFPGTGSAEAFF,TGTGCCAGCAGATTCCCCGGGACAGGGAGCGCTGAAGCTTTCTTT